One sample yielded the 21 T cell receptor beta chains listed below, sequenced in a study of glioma-infiltrating T cells after dendritic cell vaccination. Sequenced by immunoSEQ multiplex PCR; TCRdb stores in-frame clones only, minus some. Here the sample spans tens of thousands of clones, 85% being singletons. This specimen consisted of blood, obtained before dendritic cell vaccination. The receptors stem from a human donor with glioblastoma.

This clone has only one observation. The gene calls are TRBV5-5 and TRBJ2-6, with D tentatively TRBD1 (5 bases). Deletions cut 4 bases from V and 3 bases from J, with 14 bases between. The CDR3 has 16 amino acids. Germline values: CDR1 SGHKS, CDR2 YYEKEE (reference sequence). The CDR3 loop reads CASSQYQGIGANVLTF. The CDR3 bases are TGTGCCAGCAGCCAATACCAGGGTATTGGGGCCAACGTCCTGACTTTC.

J is TRBJ2-6 and V is TRBV11-2; 7 positions agree with TRBD2. The CDR3 consists of 18 residues. CDR1 is SGHAT, CDR2 FQNNGV, per germline. The ends lost 4 bases at V and 0 bases at J; junction bases unmatched: 9. In nucleotides, the CDR3 is TGTGCCAGCAGCTCAACTAGCGACCACCTCTCTGGGGCCAACGTCCTGACTTTC. This gives the protein CASSSTSDHLSGANVLTF.

This clone was found once. The J gene is TRBJ1-2, the V gene TRBV9, with D possibly matching TRBD1 (6 bases). The CDR3 runs 14 residues. Looked up from germline, CDR1 is SGDLS and CDR2 is YYNGEE. V lost 1 base, J lost 6 bases, and 13 bases lay in between. The CDR3 DNA reads TGTGCCAGCAGCGTAACAGGGAACGGGAATGGCTACACCTTC. Translated: CASSVTGNGNGYTF. The variable domain in full, completed from reference TRBV9 and TRBJ1-2, reads DSGVTQTPKHLITATGQRVTLRCSPRSGDLSVYWYQQSLDQGLQFLIQYYNGEERAKGNILERFSAQQFPDLHSELNLSSLELGDSALYFCASSVTGNGNGYTFGSGTRLTVV.

This clone was seen only once. V and J are TRBV5-1 and TRBJ1-4; D gene unclear. Looked up from germline, CDR1 is SGHRS and CDR2 is YFSETQ. Between the trimmed V and J ends, which lost 1 base and 8 bases, there was a span of 6 bases. This CDR3 spans 12 amino acids. CDR3: CASSLSGEKLFF. CDR3 nucleotides: TGCGCCAGCAGCTTGTCCGGGGAAAAACTGTTTTTT.

This chain links TRBV15 with TRBJ2-5, with D tentatively TRBD2 (6 bases). With 1 base removed from V and 0 bases from J, the gap between germline ends came to 9 bases. This CDR3 has 15 residues. In germline, CDR1 is LNHNV, CDR2 YYDKDF (reference sequence). CDR3 region: CATSRGRLDQETQYF. The CDR3 DNA reads as TGTGCCACCAGCAGAGGGCGACTAGACCAAGAGACCCAGTACTTC.

The chain employs TRBV9 and TRBJ2-5; 9 bases map to TRBD2. V lost 0 bases, J lost 5 bases, and 8 bases stayed unmatched. Germline V gene sequence: CDR1 SGDLS, CDR2 YYNGEE. The length of the CDR3 is 16 residues. CDR3 nucleotides: TGTGCCAGCAGCGTAGGGTGGCGGGGGGGTTACGAGACCCAGTACTTC. Its translation: CASSVGWRGGYETQYF.

The chain joins TRBV7-9 to TRBJ2-2; D is ambiguous. CDR1 and CDR2 from the germline V gene are SEHNR and FQNEAQ (reference sequence). V was clipped by 0 bases and J by 2 bases, with 7 bases between them. The CDR3 is 15 amino acids. CDR3 protein: CASSLANSNTGELFF. The CDR3 coding sequence is TGTGCCAGCAGCTTAGCGAACTCTAACACCGGGGAGCTGTTTTTT.

The J gene is TRBJ1-1, the V gene TRBV18; 8 nucleotides line up with TRBD1. The CDR3 consists of 15 residues. The V gene's germline CDR1 is KGHSH and CDR2 LQKENI. The trim removed 3 bases at V and 7 bases at J, leaving 10 bases unmatched. The CDR3 protein is CASSPFQGAESEAFF. Written as DNA, the CDR3 is TGTGCCAGCTCACCGTTTCAGGGGGCCGAAAGTGAAGCTTTCTTT.

V usage is TRBV5-6 and J usage is TRBJ2-1; TRBD1 matches 7 bases. V gave up 8 bases and J gave up 7 bases; unmatched junction bases: 6. CDR3 length: 12 amino acids. From germline, CDR1 is SGHDT and CDR2 YYEEEE. CDR3 sequence (DNA): TGTGCCAGTTTAAGGACAGGTAATGAGCAGTTCTTC. Translation gives CASLRTGNEQFF.

The CDR3 DNA reads as TGTGCCAGCTCCCGGTGGGGGCGTTCCACTGAAGCTTTCTTT. This gives the protein CASSRWGRSTEAFF. V is TRBV6-1 and J is TRBJ1-1, with D perhaps matching TRBD1 (6 bases). The CDR3 covers 14 residues. Trimming pared 8 bases from V and 4 bases from J, leaving 17 bases between. Germline CDR1 is MNHNS and CDR2 is SASEGT.

In this sample, this clone turned up a few times. V is TRBV19 and J is TRBJ2-3, with D tentatively TRBD2 (5 bases). Trimming removed 8 bases from V and 3 bases from J, with 12 bases in between. This CDR3 is 13 amino acids long. The germline V gene encodes CDR1 LNHDA and CDR2 SQIVND (reference sequence). The CDR3 sequence: CASSISATDTQYF. The CDR3 nucleotides read TGTGCCAGTTCTATTAGCGCTACAGATACGCAGTATTTT.

The V call is TRBV14, the J call TRBJ1-4; TRBD1 agrees at 7 bases. CDR1 is SGHDN and CDR2 is FVKESK in the germline V gene. The V gene end was trimmed by 3 bases and the J gene end by 7 bases; junction bases not matched to a gene: 11. The CDR3 contains 16 residues. DNA for the CDR3: TGTGCCAGCAGCCACCTATACAGGGGTGGCGGTGAAAAACTGTTTTTT. It translates to CASSHLYRGGGEKLFF.

V and J are TRBV9 and TRBJ2-2, with 11 bases that match TRBD2. Germline CDR1 SGDLS, CDR2 YYNGEE. V shed 4 bases and J 6 bases; nucleotides not matched to a gene: 14. The CDR3 is 18 residues long. CDR3: CASSLSGSGRVRSGELFF. CDR3 nucleotide sequence: TGTGCCAGCAGCCTCTCGGGTAGCGGGAGGGTAAGGTCCGGGGAGCTGTTTTTT.

The chain links TRBV19 to TRBJ1-2, with a tentative D call TRBD1 (6 bases). Trimming stripped 3 bases from V and 0 bases from J, with 11 bases between. CDR3 length: 15 amino acids. The germline CDR1 and CDR2 sequences are LNHDA and SQIVND (reference sequence). The CDR3 loop reads CASSIVQGANYGYTF. As DNA, the CDR3 is TGTGCCAGTAGTATCGTACAGGGAGCTAACTATGGCTACACCTTC.

V is TRBV5-4 and J is TRBJ1-2; no firm D call. The CDR3 covers 15 residues. V dropped 0 bases and J dropped 4 bases, with 13 bases sitting between them. Germline lookup yields CDR1 SGHNT and CDR2 YYREEE (reference sequence). This CDR3 is CASSLGLQTSYGYTF. CDR3 DNA: TGTGCCAGCAGCTTGGGTTTACAGACGAGCTATGGCTACACCTTC.

V and J are TRBV5-1 and TRBJ2-1, with TRBD1 matching 11 bases. This CDR3 spans 17 amino acids. With 3 bases clipped from V and 9 bases from J, the junction kept 14 bases outside the gene matches. Germline loops: CDR1 SGHRS, CDR2 YFSETQ. The CDR3 sequence: CASSSSTGTGGIAEQFF. Here the CDR3 DNA reads TGCGCCAGCAGCTCCTCGACCGGGACAGGGGGAATTGCTGAGCAGTTCTTC.

This clone has just a few counts. This chain links TRBV6-5 with TRBJ1-1; possibly TRBD1 for D (5 bases). Germline assignment: CDR1 MNHEY and CDR2 SVGAGI. V was pared by 8 bases and J by 11 bases, with 24 bases between. The CDR3 runs 14 residues. CDR3 bases: TGTGCCAGCTCCCACAACCCTCGGAGGGGCAGGGCTTTCTTT. This sequence encodes CASSHNPRRGRAFF.

The chain is built from TRBV2 and TRBJ2-3, with 11 bases matching TRBD1. V lost 6 bases and J lost 3; bases outside the gene matches: 20. The germline gives CDR1 SNHLY, CDR2 FYNNEI. The CDR3 spans 20 residues. For the CDR3, the DNA is TGTGCCAGCAGCGGTTCGCGAAAGCAGGGGACAGGGGGAAGGACAGATACGCAGTATTTT. It codes for CASSGSRKQGTGGRTDTQYF.

J is TRBJ1-4 and V is TRBV19, with TRBD1 matching over 8 bases. Germline V gene data show CDR1 as LNHDA and CDR2 as SQIVND (reference sequence). Unmatched junction bases numbered 3, after V lost 6 bases and J lost 3 bases. The CDR3 contains 14 residues. The CDR3 is CASRRTGPNEKLFF. CDR3 in DNA: TGTGCCAGTAGGAGGACAGGGCCTAATGAAAAACTGTTTTTT.

The V and J genes are TRBV6-5 and TRBJ2-7; 8 bases agree with TRBD1. Germline assignment: CDR1 MNHEY and CDR2 SVGAGI. The CDR3 contains 14 residues. The trim removed 7 bases at V and 7 bases at J, leaving 12 bases unmatched. DNA of the CDR3: TGTGCCAGCATTGGGAACAGGGGGACGGGGGAGCAGTACTTC. Its translation is CASIGNRGTGEQYF.

This clone was seen a single time. The chain has TRBV2 and TRBJ2-2, with 11 positions matching TRBD2. The CDR3 has 18 amino acids. V lost 7 bases, J lost 4 bases, and 14 bases stayed unmatched. In germline, CDR1 is SNHLY, CDR2 FYNNEI. The chain's CDR3 is CASTKRLAGTSGTGELFF. The CDR3 DNA follows: TGTGCCAGCACTAAGAGACTAGCGGGAACCTCCGGCACCGGGGAGCTGTTTTTT.